This T cell receptor beta chain was recovered during a study of a mutant IDH1 vaccine in newly diagnosed glioma (dated by TCRdb to the early 2020s). For the study in its entirety: Across visits V03 through V10, patients got a total of eight vaccinations, given in weeks 1, 3, 5, 7, 11, 15, 19 and 23. Vaccination started 4-6 weeks after radiotherapy alone, or was given together with temozolomide cycles in the groups whose treatment included chemotherapy. Of the roughly 32 treated patients, about 62% were male and around 40% were female, and a mean age of roughly 37 years was recorded. Before enrollment, most patients had been given radiochemotherapy with temozolomide as standard therapy, while the rest had received either radiotherapy alone or temozolomide alone. Peripheral blood was collected at six visits: V03 (baseline), V05, V07, V10, V12 and V13. Longitudinal TCRB deep sequencing was performed for some 25 treated patients wherever samples were available for exploratory analyses. Broad study findings and their caveats: Selection of PBMC samples for TCRB deep sequencing was based on availability. Immune responses induced by the vaccine were seen in roughly 95% of patients across multiple MHC alleles. It was noted by the authors that analyses of patient blood samples could not be reproduced owing to sample limitations. Pseudoprogression seemed to be unrelated to changes in the top peripheral T cell clonotypes found by TCRB sequencing.

V and J are truncated by 3 bases and 2 bases respectively, leaving an intervening sequence of 15 bases. Based on the germline V gene, the CDR1 and CDR2 sequences are SGDLS and YYNGEE. The CDR3 starts with the cysteine, ends with the phenylalanine, and has 15 residues. CDR3 DNA is the only sequence kept; it has 45 bases, read in frame from the first base. Only one count was recorded for this clone. The antigen this receptor binds is unknown. Base-call qualities are not available, and no considerably larger clone is one nucleotide away. The sample's time point label, decoded: week 5, during vaccination. Each vaccine dose was 300 ug of a 20-mer mutant IDH1 peptide in Montanide, given subcutaneously with topical imiquimod. All donors had newly diagnosed IDH1-mutant astrocytomas of WHO grade 3 or 4 that showed loss of nuclear ATRX. The samples were drawn from NOA16, a multicentre, single-arm, open-label phase I trial in Germany that tested a mutant IDH1 peptide vaccine in humans for the first time. Genomic DNA for TCRB sequencing was extracted from EDTA blood using the DNeasy Blood and Tissue Kit.

Library preparation employed the immunoSEQ multiplex PCR assay. Rearranged TCR beta chain sequences were amplified with the hsTCRB Kit following the manufacturer's protocol. Sequencing of TCRB libraries was carried out on an Illumina MiSeq. The study's processing was this. The proprietary platform of the kit vendor was used for demultiplexing, trimming and gene mapping. TCRdb stores this immuneACCESS table with in-frame sequences only. Part of the clones is absent; in the studies checked, under half of the shortfall reflects unresolved V genes, and no reason is known for the rest. D and trimming come from the DNA, and the V and J calls and clone size come from that table. This sample comprises about 38,000 clones, roughly 79% of them detected only once. 12% of the sample rests with the top ten.

Rearrangement joined TRBV9 to TRBJ2-7; 5 matching bases give a weak D call of TRBD1. The source of this sequence is a man in his fifties or sixties with glioma. Sequenced material: PBMCs, taken from a glioma patient whose treatment included an IDH1 peptide vaccine. The CDR3 protein sequence reads: CASSASSWGPYEQYF. Here is the DNA: TGTGCCAGCAGCGCCTCATCGTGGGGCCCCTACGAGCAGTACTTC.